The present entry profiles one TCR beta chain with its context. What it binds is unknown. This specimen belongs to a study of PD-1 blockade in classical Hodgkin lymphoma. Notes on the study in general: The study found that TCR diversity rose significantly by C4D1 in CD4+ but not CD8+ cells. The diversity seen at baseline in complete responders resembled that of newly diagnosed patients. Some patients began nivolumab under 1 year after ASCT. These patients were excluded from later analyses.

Here immunoSEQ multiplex PCR was the method, and the copy in TCRdb shows in-frame clones only, minus some. The sample carries about 41,000 clones, around two thirds recorded once. The time point: cycle 4 day 1 (C4D1), after about 6 weeks of nivolumab. Relapse was seen in all patients after autologous stem cell transplantation, and brentuximab vedotin exposure was variable. This receptor was taken from a human donor with classical Hodgkin lymphoma. The sample was peripheral blood mononuclear cells (PBMCs), taken before the fourth cycle of nivolumab.

The CDR3 sequence is CASNPTGFPEAFF. The CDR3 DNA reads as TGTGCCAGCAACCCGACAGGGTTCCCTGAAGCTTTCTTT. The genes are TRBV5-6 and TRBJ1-1; 7 nucleotides agree with TRBD1. Trimming at V came to 6 bases and at J to 6 bases, leaving 8 bases not matched to a gene. CDR1 SGHDT and CDR2 YYEEEE come from the germline V gene. The CDR3 is 13 amino acids. The variable domain in full, with the rest retrieved from reference TRBV5-6 and TRBJ1-1, is DAGVTQSPTHLIKTRGQQVTLRCSPKSGHDTVSWYQQALGQGPQFIFQYYEEEERQRGNFPDRFSGHQFPNYSSELNVNALLLGDSALYLCASNPTGFPEAFFGQGTRLTVV.